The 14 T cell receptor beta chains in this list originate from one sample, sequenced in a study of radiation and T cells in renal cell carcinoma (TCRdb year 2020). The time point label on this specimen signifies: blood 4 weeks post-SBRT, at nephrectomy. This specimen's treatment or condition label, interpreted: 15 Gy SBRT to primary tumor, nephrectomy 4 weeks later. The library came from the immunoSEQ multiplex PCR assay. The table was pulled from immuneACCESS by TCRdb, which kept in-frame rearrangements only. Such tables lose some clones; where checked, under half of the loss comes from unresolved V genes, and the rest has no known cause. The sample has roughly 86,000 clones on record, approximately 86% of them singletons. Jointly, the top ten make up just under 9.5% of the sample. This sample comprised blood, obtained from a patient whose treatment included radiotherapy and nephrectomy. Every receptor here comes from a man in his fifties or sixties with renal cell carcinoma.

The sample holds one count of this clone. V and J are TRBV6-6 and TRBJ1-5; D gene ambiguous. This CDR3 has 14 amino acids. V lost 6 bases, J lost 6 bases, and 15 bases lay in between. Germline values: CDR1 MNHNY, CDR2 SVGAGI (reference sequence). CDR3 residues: CASSLGQPSQPQHF. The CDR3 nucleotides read TGTGCCAGCAGCCTTGGTCAGCCAAGTCAGCCCCAGCATTTT.

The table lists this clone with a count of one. In nucleotides, the CDR3 is TGTGCCACCGCACAGGGGCATGGCTACACCTTC. Its translation is CATAQGHGYTF. The gene calls are TRBV27 and TRBJ1-2, with 7 bases that match TRBD1. The CDR3 length is 11 residues. V was pared by 10 bases and J by 6 bases, with 5 bases of the junction left unmatched. Germline CDR1 is MNHEY and CDR2 is SMNVEV (reference sequence).

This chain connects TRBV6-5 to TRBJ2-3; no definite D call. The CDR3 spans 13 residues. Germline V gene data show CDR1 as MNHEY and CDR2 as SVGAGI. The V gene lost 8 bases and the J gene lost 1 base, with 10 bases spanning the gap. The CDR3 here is CASLRTGTDTQYF. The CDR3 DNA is TGTGCCAGCCTCAGGACGGGCACAGATACGCAGTATTTT.

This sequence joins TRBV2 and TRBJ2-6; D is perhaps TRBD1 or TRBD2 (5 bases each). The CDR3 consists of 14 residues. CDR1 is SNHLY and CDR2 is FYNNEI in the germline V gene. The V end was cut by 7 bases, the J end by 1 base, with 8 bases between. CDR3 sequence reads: CASTWGSGANVLTF. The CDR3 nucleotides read TGTGCCAGCACGTGGGGGTCTGGGGCCAACGTCCTGACTTTC.

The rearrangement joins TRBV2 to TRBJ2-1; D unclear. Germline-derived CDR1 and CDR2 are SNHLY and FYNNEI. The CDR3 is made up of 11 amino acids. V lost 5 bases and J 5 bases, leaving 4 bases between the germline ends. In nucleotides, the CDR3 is TGTGCCAGCAGTCCAGACAATGAGCAGTTCTTC. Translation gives CASSPDNEQFF.

The CDR3 region is CASIGRGNTEAFF. CDR3 nucleotide sequence: TGTGCCAGTATCGGGCGGGGGAACACTGAAGCTTTCTTT. The chain couples TRBV19 to TRBJ1-1; D unclear. The CDR3 has 13 residues. Per germline, CDR1 LNHDA and CDR2 SQIVND (reference sequence). The germline V and J ends were trimmed by 7 bases and 1 base, with 10 bases remaining between them.

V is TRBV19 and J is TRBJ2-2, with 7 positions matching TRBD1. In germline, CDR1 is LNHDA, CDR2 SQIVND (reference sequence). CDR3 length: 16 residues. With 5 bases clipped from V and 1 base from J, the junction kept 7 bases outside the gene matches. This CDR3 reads CASSLIGTENTGELFF. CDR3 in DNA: TGTGCCAGTAGTCTTATAGGGACAGAGAACACCGGGGAGCTGTTTTTT.

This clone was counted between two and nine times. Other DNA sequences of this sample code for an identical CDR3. For the CDR3, the DNA is TGTGCCAGCAGCGCCCGGGAGGGCACTGAAGCTTTCTTT. Protein product: CASSAREGTEAFF. V is TRBV6-1 and J is TRBJ1-1; D is undetermined. The CDR3 has 13 amino acids. CDR1 is MNHNS and CDR2 is SASEGT in the germline V gene. Deletions cut 6 bases from V and 4 bases from J, with 12 bases between.

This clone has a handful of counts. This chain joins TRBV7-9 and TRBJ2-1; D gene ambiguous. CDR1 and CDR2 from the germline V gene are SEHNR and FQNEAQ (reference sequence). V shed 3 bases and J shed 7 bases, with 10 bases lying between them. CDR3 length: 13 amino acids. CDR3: CASSFFGENEQFF. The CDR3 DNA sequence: TGTGCCAGCAGCTTCTTTGGGGAAAATGAGCAGTTCTTC.

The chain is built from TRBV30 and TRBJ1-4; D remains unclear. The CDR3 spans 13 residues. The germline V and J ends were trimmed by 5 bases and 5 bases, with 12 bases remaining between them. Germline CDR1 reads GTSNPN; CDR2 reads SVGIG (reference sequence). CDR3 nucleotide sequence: TGTGCCTGGCAAACGATAGGGAATGAAAAACTGTTTTTT. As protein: CAWQTIGNEKLFF.

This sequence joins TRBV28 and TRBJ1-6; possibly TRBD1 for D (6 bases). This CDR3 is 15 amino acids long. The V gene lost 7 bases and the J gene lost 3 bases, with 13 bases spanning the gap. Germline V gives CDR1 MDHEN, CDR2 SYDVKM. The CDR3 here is CASTSGGLYNSPLHF. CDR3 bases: TGTGCCAGCACCTCTGGGGGCCTCTATAATTCACCCCTCCACTTT.

The CDR3 region is CASSFSDGIYGYTF. DNA for the CDR3: TGTGCCAGCAGCTTCTCGGACGGAATTTATGGCTACACCTTC. The rearrangement joins TRBV11-2 to TRBJ1-2; D not resolved. The germline CDR1 and CDR2 sequences are SGHAT and FQNNGV. The CDR3 totals 14 residues. V gave up 3 bases and J gave up 5 bases, with 13 bases separating them.

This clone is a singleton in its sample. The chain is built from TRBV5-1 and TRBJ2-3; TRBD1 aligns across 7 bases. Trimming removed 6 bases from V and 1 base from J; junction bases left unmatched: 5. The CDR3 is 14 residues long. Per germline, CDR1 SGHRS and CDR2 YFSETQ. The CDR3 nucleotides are TGCGCCAGCACCTTAGACAGGGGCACAGATACGCAGTATTTT. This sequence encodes CASTLDRGTDTQYF.

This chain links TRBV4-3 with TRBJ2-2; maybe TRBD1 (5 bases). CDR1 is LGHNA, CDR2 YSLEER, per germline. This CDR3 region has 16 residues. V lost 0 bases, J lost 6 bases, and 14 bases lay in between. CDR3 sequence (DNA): TGCGCCAGCAGCCAAGATGGGCCAGGGTCCGCCGGGGAGCTGTTTTTT. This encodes CASSQDGPGSAGELFF.